The 16 T cell receptor beta chains below all came from one sample that was sequenced in a study of blood T cell repertoires in COVID-19. Generated by immunoSEQ multiplex PCR, the TCRdb table keeps only in-frame clones and is missing some. The sample has roughly 200,000 clones, about 90% seen once. The specimen was peripheral blood. The receptors stem from a man in his fifties or sixties with acute or convalescent COVID-19.

This sequence joins TRBV18 and TRBJ2-3, with D perhaps matching TRBD1 (5 bases). Trimming removed 6 bases from V and 4 bases from J, with 14 bases in between. Looked up from germline, CDR1 is KGHSH and CDR2 is LQKENI. The CDR3 is 14 residues long. Here the CDR3 reads CASSIMQGPDTQYF. CDR3 coding DNA: TGTGCCAGCTCGATAATGCAGGGTCCAGATACGCAGTATTTT.

The CDR3 region is CASTQTGGNSPLHF. In nucleotides, the CDR3 is TGTGCCAGCACCCAGACAGGGGGGAATTCACCCCTCCACTTT. The genes are TRBV7-9 and TRBJ1-6; 9 nucleotides line up with TRBD1. The ends lost 7 bases at V and 7 bases at J; junction bases unmatched: 5. The germline gives CDR1 SEHNR, CDR2 FQNEAQ (reference sequence). The CDR3 runs 14 residues.

The chain has TRBV27 and TRBJ2-5, with 7 bases lining up with TRBD2. V gave up 3 bases and J gave up 1 base; unmatched junction bases: 5. The CDR3 is 15 amino acids. CDR1 and CDR2 (germline): MNHEY, SMNVEV (reference sequence). The CDR3 nucleotides read TGTGCCAGCAGTTTTCGGGGGAGGGTCCAAGAGACCCAGTACTTC. As protein: CASSFRGRVQETQYF.

The genes are TRBV10-1 and TRBJ2-2, with a tentative D call TRBD1 (5 bases). Trimming removed 3 bases from V and 4 bases from J, with 12 bases in between. From germline, CDR1 is WNHNN and CDR2 SYGVQD (reference sequence). This CDR3 contains 15 residues. This chain's CDR3 is CASSDVRVGTGELFF. CDR3 nucleotides: TGCGCCAGCAGTGATGTCAGGGTTGGCACCGGGGAGCTGTTTTTT.

Comment on this clone: Other DNA sequences in the sample encode the same CDR3. The DNA of the CDR3 is TGCGCCAGCAGCTTGGGGACAGACAATCAGCCCCAGCATTTT. Translation: CASSLGTDNQPQHF. This chain links TRBV5-1 with TRBJ1-5, with a tentative D call TRBD1 (6 bases). Germline assignment: CDR1 SGHRS and CDR2 YFSETQ. The CDR3 loop spans 14 amino acids. V gave up 0 bases and J gave up 3 bases, with 7 bases separating them.

The V gene is TRBV27, the J gene TRBJ1-2, with D maybe TRBD1 (6 bases). The CDR3 has 13 amino acids. The V and J ends lost 6 bases and 9 bases respectively, with 17 bases between them. The germline gives CDR1 MNHEY, CDR2 SMNVEV (reference sequence). This CDR3 is CASSGQLSRSYTF. CDR3 nucleotides: TGTGCCAGCAGCGGACAGTTGAGTAGAAGCTACACCTTC.

The chain uses TRBV6-5 and TRBJ1-2; D gene unclear. V shed 5 bases and J shed 5 bases, with 9 bases lying between them. The germline CDR1 and CDR2 sequences are MNHEY and SVGAGI. CDR3 length: 12 amino acids. DNA for the CDR3: TGTGCCAGCAGTCGGACTCGGTATGGCTACACCTTC. This translates into CASSRTRYGYTF.

This chain connects TRBV9 to TRBJ1-2, with a tentative D call TRBD1 (6 bases). Germline V CDR1 and CDR2: SGDLS, YYNGEE. The CDR3 loop spans 14 amino acids. Trimming took 3 bases from V and 0 from J, leaving 9 bases between them. The CDR3 coding sequence is TGTGCCAGCAGCGCCCAGGGGACTAACTATGGCTACACCTTC. Its protein is CASSAQGTNYGYTF.

This clone was seen just once. The gene calls are TRBV2 and TRBJ1-3, with D unclear. This CDR3 is 13 amino acids long. The V gene's germline CDR1 is SNHLY and CDR2 FYNNEI. The V end lost 11 bases, the J end lost 2 bases, and 13 bases lay between the germline ends. Here the CDR3 DNA reads TGTGCCGGTCGGGCGGGAACTGGAAACACCATATATTTT. The encoded protein is CAGRAGTGNTIYF.

The chain combines TRBV6-4 with TRBJ2-2; maybe TRBD2 (5 bases). V was shortened by 4 bases and J by 2 bases, with 8 bases between the two germline ends. CDR3 size: 14 residues. Germline V gene sequence: CDR1 MRHNA, CDR2 SNTAGT. This CDR3 reads CASSADFNTGELFF. The CDR3 nucleotides are TGTGCCAGCAGTGCGGACTTCAACACCGGGGAGCTGTTTTTT.

The V gene is TRBV18, the J gene TRBJ2-1; TRBD1 aligns across 7 bases. Germline-derived CDR1 and CDR2 are KGHSH and LQKENI. The CDR3 is made up of 17 amino acids. Germline trimming cut 0 bases from V and 0 bases from J; bases unmatched to any gene: 5. The CDR3 loop is CASSPPERDSSYNEQFF. The CDR3 bases are TGTGCCAGCTCACCACCGGAACGGGACAGCTCCTACAATGAGCAGTTCTTC. Full variable domain (rest looked up from reference TRBV18 and TRBJ2-1): NAGVMQNPRHLVRRRGQEARLRCSPMKGHSHVYWYRQLPEEGLKFMVYLQKENIIDESGMPKERFSAEFPKEGPSILRIQQVVRGDSAAYFCASSPPERDSSYNEQFFGPGTRLTVL.

J is TRBJ1-3 and V is TRBV6-5; 7 nucleotides line up with TRBD1. This CDR3 comprises 14 residues. Germline CDR1 and CDR2: MNHEY and SVGAGI. Trimming removed 6 bases from V and 2 bases from J; junction bases left unmatched: 4. This chain's CDR3 is CASRPGGPGNTIYF. Written as DNA, the CDR3 is TGTGCCAGCAGGCCAGGGGGACCTGGAAACACCATATATTTT.

This chain uses TRBV7-8 with TRBJ2-7, with D perhaps TRBD1 (6 bases). The CDR3 runs 13 residues. Germline V CDR1 and CDR2: SGHVS, FQNEAQ. Trimming left V 5 bases short and J 9 bases short, with 17 bases between. Here the CDR3 reads CASSLGTKGPQYV. CDR3 coding DNA: TGTGCCAGCAGCCTCGGGACAAAAGGACCGCAGTACGTC.

J is TRBJ2-5 and V is TRBV4-1, with TRBD1 matching over 8 bases. With V trimmed by 2 bases and J by 1 base, 12 bases remained unmatched. Germline CDR1 is MGHRA and CDR2 is YSYEKL. The CDR3 is 18 residues long. The CDR3 region has the DNA TGCGCCAGCAGCCAAACCCCGTCGACAGGGGATTTCCAAGAGACCCAGTACTTC. Its translation is CASSQTPSTGDFQETQYF.

This chain uses TRBV6-5 with TRBJ2-7, with a weak D call TRBD1 (5 bases). V gave up 5 bases and J gave up 2 bases, with 13 bases separating them. The V gene's germline CDR1 is MNHEY and CDR2 SVGAGI. The CDR3 is 14 residues long. This CDR3 reads CASSRSRDTYEQYF. DNA of the CDR3: TGTGCCAGCAGTAGAAGCAGGGATACCTACGAGCAGTACTTC.

This sequence joins TRBV7-2 and TRBJ1-2; possible D gene TRBD1, 5 bases. The germline CDR1 and CDR2 sequences are SGHTA and FQGNSA. Trimming removed 5 bases from V and 3 bases from J, with 13 bases in between. The CDR3 totals 14 residues. The DNA for the CDR3 is TGTGCCAGCAGCCCCAGAGTCAGGGACTATGGCTACACCTTC. It encodes CASSPRVRDYGYTF.